These 14 T cell receptor beta chains were all obtained from the same sample, sequenced in a study of blood T cells in healthy people across ages. Sample-barcoded 5' priming and a J-beta primer mix drove a second PCR of about 6 to 12 cycles. TCRdb analysed the 5' RACE reads with MiXCR anew, one entry per CDR3 protein. The sample records about 640,000 distinct CDR3 sequences, approximately 59% being singletons. The sequenced sample consisted of blood. These receptors all stem from a man aged 55 to 69 in good health.

The sample holds a few counts of this clonotype. The chain employs TRBV7-4 and TRBJ2-7; D is perhaps TRBD1 or TRBD2 (5 bases each). Germline V lookup: CDR1 SGHVT, CDR2 SQSDAQ. This CDR3 has 17 amino acids. Trimming removed 0 bases from V and 0 bases from J, with 15 bases in between. CDR3 in amino acids: CASSLARYGGSSYEQYF. The CDR3 region has the DNA TGTGCCAGCAGCTTAGCGCGGTATGGGGGAAGCTCCTACGAGCAGTACTTC.

CDR3 DNA: TGTGCCACCAGCACAGGGGGCGGGGGATACGAGCAGTACTTC. It encodes CATSTGGGGYEQYF. The V call is TRBV15, the J call TRBJ2-7, with a tentative D call TRBD1 (8 bases). V was shortened by 4 bases and J by 4 bases, with 14 bases between the two germline ends. The CDR3 has 14 amino acids. The germline CDR1 and CDR2 sequences are LNHNV and YYDKDF (reference sequence).

This sequence joins TRBV7-2 and TRBJ2-3, with TRBD2 matching over 8 bases. Trimming removed 5 bases from V and 1 base from J; junction bases left unmatched: 5. The V gene's germline CDR1 is SGHTA and CDR2 FQGNSA. The CDR3 runs 15 residues. The CDR3 nucleotides are TGTGCCAGCAGCGGATATAGCGGGGGCACAGATACGCAGTATTTT. Translated: CASSGYSGGTDTQYF.

This rearrangement joins TRBV7-2 to TRBJ2-5, with D perhaps matching TRBD1 or TRBD2 (6 bases each). Trimming pared 1 base from V and 4 bases from J, leaving 13 bases between. The germline gives CDR1 SGHTA, CDR2 FQGNSA. The CDR3 is made up of 15 amino acids. The CDR3 loop reads CASSLVSGATETQYF. As DNA, the CDR3 is TGTGCCAGCAGCTTAGTATCGGGGGCCACAGAGACCCAGTACTTC.

This clonotype was counted a few times. The chain carries TRBV5-1 and TRBJ1-2; 8 bases are a match to TRBD1. J gave up 0 bases and V 5 bases, and 9 bases lay outside the gene matches. Looked up from germline, CDR1 is SGHRS and CDR2 is YFSETQ. CDR3 length: 16 residues. CDR3 bases: TGCGCCAGCAGTCAACAGGGGGGCATTTCTAACTATGGCTACACCTTC. This codes for CASSQQGGISNYGYTF. The entire variable domain, with the rest obtained from reference TRBV5-1 and TRBJ1-2, is as follows: KAGVTQTPRYLIKTRGQQVTLSCSPISGHRSVSWYQQTPGQGLQFLFEYFSETQRNKGNFPGRFSGRQFSNSRSEMNVSTLELGDSALYLCASSQQGGISNYGYTFGSGTRLTVV.

The chain employs TRBV29-1 and TRBJ2-3; 10 positions match TRBD1. V gave up 5 bases and J gave up 4 bases; unmatched junction bases: 6. Germline V gene lookup returns CDR1 SQVTM and CDR2 ANQGSEA. The CDR3 contains 14 residues. In DNA form, the CDR3 reads TGCAGCGTTTCCGGGACAGGGGTCCCAGATACGCAGTATTTT. Residues: CSVSGTGVPDTQYF.

The V gene is TRBV5-1, the J gene TRBJ1-6; D possibly corresponds to TRBD1 (5 bases). This CDR3 has 16 residues. Germline V gene sequence: CDR1 SGHRS, CDR2 YFSETQ. V shed 4 bases and J shed 5 bases, with 16 bases lying between them. The CDR3 DNA sequence: TGCGCCAGCAGCGTGACGGGAGGAGGGGATAATTCACCCCTCCACTTT. It is translated as CASSVTGGGDNSPLHF. The variable domain in full, completed from reference TRBV5-1 and TRBJ1-6, reads KAGVTQTPRYLIKTRGQQVTLSCSPISGHRSVSWYQQTPGQGLQFLFEYFSETQRNKGNFPGRFSGRQFSNSRSEMNVSTLELGDSALYLCASSVTGGGDNSPLHFGNGTRLTVT.

The CDR3 reads CASSMSGAGEAFF. CDR3 DNA: TGCGCCAGCAGCATGAGTGGGGCGGGGGAAGCTTTCTTT. V is TRBV5-1 and J is TRBJ1-1; a possible D gene is TRBD1 (5 bases). Germline CDR1 reads SGHRS; CDR2 reads YFSETQ. CDR3 length: 13 amino acids. V lost 4 bases and J 8 bases, leaving 15 bases between the germline ends.

The sample holds many counts of this clonotype. The chain has TRBV27 and TRBJ2-3, with no clear D. The V gene lost 6 bases and the J gene lost 2 bases, with 12 bases spanning the gap. This CDR3 spans 14 amino acids. Germline CDR1 reads MNHEY; CDR2 reads SMNVEV (reference sequence). The DNA for the CDR3 is TGTGCCAGCAGAGCTCTCCCCACCACAGATACGCAGTATTTT. Protein sequence: CASRALPTTDTQYF.

This clonotype was seen a handful of times. V usage is TRBV5-1 and J usage is TRBJ2-5; 13 positions match TRBD2. Germline CDR1 is SGHRS and CDR2 is YFSETQ. The CDR3 totals 18 residues. V shed 5 bases, J shed 2 bases, and the junction held 12 bases outside the gene matches. The CDR3 region is CASSREGLAGTSQETQYF. DNA for the CDR3: TGCGCCAGCAGTCGAGAGGGACTAGCGGGGACCTCACAAGAGACCCAGTACTTC. The variable domain in full, with the rest retrieved from reference TRBV5-1 and TRBJ2-5, is KAGVTQTPRYLIKTRGQQVTLSCSPISGHRSVSWYQQTPGQGLQFLFEYFSETQRNKGNFPGRFSGRQFSNSRSEMNVSTLELGDSALYLCASSREGLAGTSQETQYFGPGTRLLVL.

The table lists this clonotype with a count of one. As DNA, the CDR3 is TGTGCCAGCAGTTACGATCGGGGAGGGGGGCTCAACTATGGCTACACCTTC. Its protein product is CASSYDRGGGLNYGYTF. This chain connects TRBV6-5 to TRBJ1-2; D perhaps matches TRBD1 (6 bases). Looked up from germline, CDR1 is MNHEY and CDR2 is SVGAGI. CDR3 length: 17 amino acids. V gave up 2 bases and J gave up 2 bases, with 18 bases separating them.

The chain is built from TRBV7-9 and TRBJ1-6, with a weak D call TRBD1 (5 bases). V was clipped by 4 bases and J by 7 bases, with 14 bases between them. CDR3 length: 15 amino acids. Germline CDR1 and CDR2: SEHNR and FQNEAQ (reference sequence). CDR3 sequence (DNA): TGTGCCAGCAGCTCCCGGGACGGGGGGAATTCACCCCTCCACTTT. Translating gives CASSSRDGGNSPLHF.

The chain is built from TRBV2 and TRBJ2-1, with 7 bases matching TRBD2. The CDR3 spans 15 residues. Per germline, CDR1 SNHLY and CDR2 FYNNEI. J was trimmed by 4 bases and V by 5 bases; bases with no gene match: 8. CDR3: CASSPSGYSYNEQFF. The CDR3 DNA reads as TGTGCCAGCAGTCCTAGCGGCTACTCTTACAATGAGCAGTTCTTC.

This clonotype was counted between two and nine times. A much larger clone sits a single nucleotide away, making a read error possible. This chain links TRBV7-2 with TRBJ2-4; D is ambiguous. This CDR3 comprises 14 residues. Trimming left V 5 bases short and J 3 bases short, with 11 bases between. Germline V CDR1 and CDR2: SGHTA, FQGNSA. The CDR3 region is CASSVGWSKNIQYF. CDR3 bases: TGTGCCAGCAGCGTGGGGTGGAGCAAAAACATTCAGTACTTC.